The T cell receptor beta chain under discussion was sequenced for a study of T cell responses to AZD1222 COVID-19 vaccine. Generated by immunoSEQ multiplex PCR, the TCRdb table keeps only in-frame clones and is missing some. The table lists 100,000 to 120,000 clones, 80% to 90% of them singletons. In germline, CDR1 is SNHLY, CDR2 FYNNEI. Trimming stripped 6 bases from V and 0 bases from J, with 12 bases between. CDR3 length equals 14 residues. Overall study findings and caveats: Every sample of the repertoires postdated the peak T cell response. CD4 TCRs linked to vaccination spanned spike, dominating at 160-218 and 743-854.

Pooled samples include second doses given at about 4 or 12 weeks. With regard to this clone: Its cognate antigen is unknown.

The sequence came from an adult who received the AZD1222 COVID-19 vaccine. Sequences were derived from peripheral blood, sampled 28 days after the second AZD1222 dose. This chain links TRBV2 with TRBJ2-7, with D maybe TRBD2 (5 bases). The CDR3 DNA follows: TGTGCCAGCAGGAGGGCCATAAGCTCCTACGAGCAGTACTTC. Protein: CASRRAISSYEQYF.